The next 14 T cell receptor beta chains were all read from a single sample in a study of blood T cell repertoires in COVID-19. The data were produced by immunoSEQ multiplex PCR, yet TCRdb's version contains in-frame clones alone and is incomplete. The top ten clones hold just over 2.5% of a sample with about 74,000 clones, approximately 93% of them seen once. Material: peripheral blood. These receptors all stem from a man aged 45-65 years with COVID-19, enrolled during active disease.

This clone has a single count. The rearrangement joins TRBV5-1 to TRBJ2-2; the match to TRBD1 covers 9 bases. V was pared by 5 bases and J by 7 bases, with 12 bases of the junction left unmatched. CDR3 size: 16 residues. CDR1 and CDR2 from the germline V gene are SGHRS and YFSETQ. The CDR3 sequence: CASRRLRDRDIGELFF. Here the CDR3 DNA reads TGCGCCAGCAGACGATTACGGGACAGGGATATCGGGGAGCTGTTTTTT.

The V gene is TRBV4-1, the J gene TRBJ1-4, with 8 positions matching TRBD1. The length of the CDR3 is 15 residues. Germline V gene sequence: CDR1 MGHRA, CDR2 YSYEKL. Trimming took 0 bases from V and 7 from J; bases not matched to a gene: 4. CDR3 amino acids: CASSQDPGGFEKLFF. The CDR3 nucleotides read TGCGCCAGCAGCCAAGACCCAGGGGGCTTTGAAAAACTGTTTTTT.

This clone has just a few counts. The chain recombines TRBV5-1 with TRBJ2-1; TRBD1 matches at 8 bases. The CDR3 consists of 15 residues. The trim removed 5 bases at V and 6 bases at J, leaving 10 bases unmatched. The germline CDR1 and CDR2 sequences are SGHRS and YFSETQ. The CDR3 sequence: CASSIQGAQANEQFF. The CDR3 bases are TGCGCCAGCAGTATCCAGGGGGCGCAGGCCAATGAGCAGTTCTTC.

This chain connects TRBV30 to TRBJ1-2, with D perhaps TRBD1 (6 bases). The CDR3 totals 13 residues. The V gene's germline CDR1 is GTSNPN and CDR2 SVGIG (reference sequence). V was cut by 0 bases and J by 6 bases, with 11 bases left in between. CDR3 sequence reads: CAWSVLAGDGYTF. For the CDR3, the DNA is TGTGCCTGGAGTGTATTGGCAGGGGATGGCTACACCTTC.

The rearrangement links TRBV11-2 to TRBJ1-5; D might be TRBD1 (5 bases). Germline values: CDR1 SGHAT, CDR2 FQNNGV. Trimming stripped 4 bases from V and 5 bases from J, with 15 bases between. The CDR3 sequence is 15 residues long. The CDR3 reads CASSWGATGDQPQHF. In nucleotides, the CDR3 is TGTGCCAGCAGCTGGGGAGCAACGGGGGATCAGCCCCAGCATTTT.

V gene TRBV7-6 combines with J gene TRBJ2-3; 10 bases map to TRBD2. Germline CDR1 reads SGHVS; CDR2 reads FNYEAQ. J was trimmed by 4 bases and V by 4 bases; bases with no gene match: 8. This CDR3 is built from 16 residues. CDR3 loop: CASSSIVAGGPDTQYF. CDR3 DNA sequence: TGTGCCAGCAGCTCTATAGTAGCGGGAGGACCAGATACGCAGTATTTT.

This clone has a handful of counts. The chain has TRBV4-1 and TRBJ1-5, with D possibly matching TRBD1 (6 bases). V lost 0 bases, J lost 0 bases, and 12 bases lay in between. There are 17 residues in the CDR3. The germline CDR1 and CDR2 sequences are MGHRA and YSYEKL. CDR3 loop: CASSQEAGDYSNQPQHF. CDR3 nucleotide sequence: TGCGCCAGCAGCCAAGAAGCAGGGGACTATAGCAATCAGCCCCAGCATTTT.

The chain uses TRBV18 and TRBJ2-2; 7 positions agree with TRBD1. The CDR3 covers 13 residues. CDR1 is KGHSH, CDR2 LQKENI, per germline. J lost 1 base, V lost 8 bases, and 1 base had no gene match. CDR3 DNA: TGTGCCAGCCGGACAGGGAACACCGGGGAGCTGTTTTTT. Amino acid sequence: CASRTGNTGELFF.

The genes are TRBV7-8 and TRBJ2-3, with D possibly matching TRBD2 (5 bases). The CDR3 has 15 amino acids. Germline V lookup: CDR1 SGHVS, CDR2 FQNEAQ. V gave up 0 bases and J gave up 3 bases, with 10 bases separating them. The DNA of the CDR3 is TGTGCCAGCAGCTTAGCCCGGAGGAAGACAGATACGCAGTATTTT. Translated: CASSLARRKTDTQYF.

The gene calls are TRBV5-6 and TRBJ1-3, with D possibly matching TRBD1 (5 bases). The CDR3 totals 15 residues. V lost 4 bases and J lost 0, with 11 bases in between. Germline V gene data show CDR1 as SGHDT and CDR2 as YYEEEE. The CDR3 nucleotides read TGTGCCAGCAGCCCCCCGGGGGGCTCTGGAAACACCATATATTTT. Amino acids: CASSPPGGSGNTIYF.

The rearrangement uses TRBV19 and TRBJ2-2; maybe TRBD2 (6 bases). The CDR3 is 16 amino acids. V gave up 3 bases and J gave up 0 bases, with 11 bases separating them. Germline V gives CDR1 LNHDA, CDR2 SQIVND (reference sequence). CDR3 loop: CASSIPSAANTGELFF. In DNA form, the CDR3 reads TGTGCCAGTAGTATTCCTAGCGCTGCGAACACCGGGGAGCTGTTTTTT.

The chain joins TRBV21-1 to TRBJ1-4; TRBD1 was called by the table and not checked on the DNA. TRBV21-1 is listed as a pseudogene. The CDR3 loop spans 20 amino acids. The CDR3 nucleotides are TGTGCCAGCAGCAAAGAACGGGACAGGATAACAGAAAGGGGTGAGGAAAAACTGTTTTTT. Protein: CASSKERDRITERGEEKLFF.

This sequence joins TRBV10-3 and TRBJ1-1, with TRBD1 matching 9 bases. Trimming took 8 bases from V and 0 from J; bases not matched to a gene: 4. The CDR3 extends over 14 amino acids. Looked up from germline, CDR1 is ENHRY and CDR2 is SYGVKD. The DNA for the CDR3 is TGTGCCATCCGGGACAGGGCTTTGAACACTGAAGCTTTCTTT. Residues: CAIRDRALNTEAFF.

This chain uses TRBV28 with TRBJ2-1; 12 positions agree with TRBD2. Germline CDR1 is MDHEN and CDR2 is SYDVKM. Germline trimming cut 3 bases from V and 8 bases from J; bases unmatched to any gene: 8. The CDR3 is made up of 16 amino acids. CDR3 coding DNA: TGTGCCAGCAGTTTGCTACTAGCGGGAGGTTACTATGAGCAGTTCTTC. This codes for CASSLLLAGGYYEQFF.